Following are 11 T cell receptor beta chains from one sample sequenced in a study of breast tumors, draining lymph nodes, adjacent tissues. The lymph nodes were axillary draining lymph nodes from breast cancer patients. One entry per CDR3 protein results from TCRdb running MiXCR on the multiplex PCR reads. The sample holds fewer than 250,000 distinct CDR3 sequences, 32% seen once. Specimen: axillary lymph node tissue. All receptors derive from a female donor with breast cancer. Some clones in this sample may be carry-over from other donors' samples.

The V and J genes are TRBV5-5 and TRBJ2-6, with unresolved D. V lost 0 bases, J lost 0 bases, and 10 bases lay in between. Germline lookup yields CDR1 SGHKS and CDR2 YYEKEE (reference sequence). CDR3 length: 17 amino acids. This chain's CDR3 is CASSLGTASSGANVLTF. The CDR3 region has the DNA TGTGCCAGCAGCTTGGGCACGGCTTCCTCTGGGGCCAACGTCCTGACTTTC.

This clonotype was seen at least ten times. The chain carries TRBV10-3 and TRBJ2-5, with 7 bases that match TRBD1. Trimming took 7 bases from V and 4 from J; bases not matched to a gene: 12. This CDR3 comprises 15 residues. Germline V gives CDR1 ENHRY, CDR2 SYGVKD. CDR3 residues: CAIKGEGGRRETQYF. CDR3 sequence (DNA): TGTGCCATCAAAGGAGAAGGGGGCCGAAGAGAGACCCAGTACTTC.

As to this clonotype: It may be a read error: a sequence one base away is much more abundant. The genes are TRBV6-1 and TRBJ2-7; 10 bases match TRBD2. V dropped 5 bases and J dropped 3; count of bases not matched to a gene: 7. The germline V gene encodes CDR1 MNHNS and CDR2 SASEGT. This CDR3 has 15 amino acids. CDR3 sequence: CASSHWTSGSYEQYF. Here the CDR3 DNA reads TGTGCCAGCAGTCACTGGACTAGCGGAAGCTACGAGCAGTACTTC.

The chain employs TRBV5-4 and TRBJ1-1, with 7 bases identical to TRBD1. The CDR3 is 13 residues long. After removal of 2 bases from V and 7 bases from J, the junction contained 5 bases not matched to a gene. Germline V CDR1 and CDR2: SGHNT, YYREEE (reference sequence). The CDR3 reads CASSLDRDLEAFF. CDR3 coding DNA: TGTGCCAGCAGCTTAGACAGGGACCTTGAAGCTTTCTTT.

This sequence joins TRBV7-2 and TRBJ2-5; D is unresolved. V shed 5 bases and J shed 3 bases, with 10 bases lying between them. Germline V gene sequence: CDR1 SGHTA, CDR2 FQGNSA. This CDR3 contains 13 residues. The CDR3 is CASSPWSEETQYF. The CDR3 DNA reads as TGTGCCAGCAGCCCTTGGTCGGAAGAGACCCAGTACTTC. Looking up the rest from reference TRBV7-2 and TRBJ2-5 gives the full variable domain: GAGVSQSPSNKVTEKGKDVELRCDPISGHTALYWYRQSLGQGLEFLIYFQGNSAPDKSGLPSDRFSAERTGGSVSTLTIQRTQQEDSAVYLCASSPWSEETQYFGPGTRLLVL.

This clonotype was observed many times. The CDR3 region is CASSVSGTSTDTQYF. In nucleotides, the CDR3 is TGTGCCAGCAGCGTTAGCGGGACTAGCACAGATACGCAGTATTTT. The J gene is TRBJ2-3, the V gene TRBV9, with 8 bases aligning to TRBD2. Germline CDR1 reads SGDLS; CDR2 reads YYNGEE. This CDR3 comprises 15 residues. V lost 2 bases and J lost 0; bases outside the gene matches: 2. Variable domain in full (rest from reference TRBV9 and TRBJ2-3): DSGVTQTPKHLITATGQRVTLRCSPRSGDLSVYWYQQSLDQGLQFLIQYYNGEERAKGNILERFSAQQFPDLHSELNLSSLELGDSALYFCASSVSGTSTDTQYFGPGTRLTVL.

This clonotype showed up many times. The genes are TRBV19 and TRBJ2-1, with 12 bases fitting TRBD2. Losses at the gene ends were 5 bases for V and 12 bases for J; bases not matched to a gene: 2. CDR1 and CDR2 from the germline V gene are LNHDA and SQIVND (reference sequence). This CDR3 is 12 amino acids long. Here the CDR3 DNA reads TGTGCCAGTAGTGAACTAGCGGGAGGGCAGTTCTTC. This codes for CASSELAGGQFF.

This clonotype came up many times. The chain couples TRBV4-3 to TRBJ1-6, with D unresolved. V was cut by 0 bases and J by 0 bases, with 9 bases left in between. Germline V gene lookup returns CDR1 LGHNA and CDR2 YSLEER. The CDR3 is 17 residues long. DNA for the CDR3: TGCGCCAGCAGCCAAGATAGGGTTGCCTCCTATAATTCACCCCTCCACTTT. Translation: CASSQDRVASYNSPLHF.

This clonotype has at least ten counts. The chain joins TRBV20-1 to TRBJ2-4, with D possibly matching TRBD2 (6 bases). Trimming shortened V by 3 bases and J by 6 bases, and 15 bases separated the two germline ends. The CDR3 is 14 amino acids. Germline loops: CDR1 DFQATT, CDR2 SNEGSKA (reference sequence). The CDR3 here is CSARPGSGGNIQYF. The DNA of the CDR3 is TGCAGTGCTAGGCCCGGGAGTGGGGGAAACATTCAGTACTTC.

The rearrangement uses TRBV12-5 and TRBJ2-3; perhaps TRBD2 as D (6 bases). Germline V lookup: CDR1 LGHNT, CDR2 FRNRAP. The ends were cut back, 2 bases at V and 0 bases at J, with 9 bases in the middle. This CDR3 has 15 amino acids. The CDR3 is CASGLYGGSTDTQYF. The CDR3 DNA is TGTGCTAGTGGTTTGTACGGAGGGAGCACAGATACGCAGTATTTT.

This clonotype was counted many times. V is TRBV30 and J is TRBJ2-7, with unresolved D. Germline V gene lookup returns CDR1 GTSNPN and CDR2 SVGIG (reference sequence). CDR3 length equals 8 residues. V was trimmed by 4 bases and J by 7 bases, leaving 2 bases between them. The CDR3 sequence: CAWKEQYF. CDR3 in DNA: TGTGCCTGGAAAGAGCAGTACTTC.